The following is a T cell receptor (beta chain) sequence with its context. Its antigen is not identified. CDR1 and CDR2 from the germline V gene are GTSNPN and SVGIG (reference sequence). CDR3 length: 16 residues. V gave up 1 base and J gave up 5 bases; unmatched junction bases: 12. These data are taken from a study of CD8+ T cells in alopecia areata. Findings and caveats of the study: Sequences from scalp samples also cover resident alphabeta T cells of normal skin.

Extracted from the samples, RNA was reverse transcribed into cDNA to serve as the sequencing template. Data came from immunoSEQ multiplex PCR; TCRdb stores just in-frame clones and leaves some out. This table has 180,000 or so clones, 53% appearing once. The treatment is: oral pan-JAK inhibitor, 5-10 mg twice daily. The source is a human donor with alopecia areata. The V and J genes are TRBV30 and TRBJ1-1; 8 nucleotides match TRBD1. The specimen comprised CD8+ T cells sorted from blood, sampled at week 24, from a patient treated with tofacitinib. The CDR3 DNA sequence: TGTGCCTGGAGTGCTGGCTTACAGGGGGGTTTGACTGAAGCTTTCTTT. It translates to CAWSAGLQGGLTEAFF.